Included here is one T cell receptor beta chain sequence, with context. The antigen remains unidentified. From RNA, the CDR3 regions of TCR beta chains were amplified and sequenced. Investigators did first-round RT-PCR with HTBI primers, then second-round multiplex PCR. TCRdb passed the multiplex PCR reads through MiXCR, listing each CDR3 protein once. This table holds a few hundred thousand distinct CDR3 sequences, under 45% found once. The sample belongs to a study of Graves' ophthalmopathy and Graves' hyperthyroidism. Study-wide results and limits: In blood, most expanded thyroid clonotypes above 0.001 frequency were also detected.

The CDR3 runs 14 residues. From germline, CDR1 is DFQATT and CDR2 SNEGSKA (reference sequence). V lost 4 bases to trimming and J lost 5 bases, with 14 bases between them. The TCR was taken from an adult man with Graves' hyperthyroidism. The chain is built from TRBV20-1 and TRBJ1-4; a weak D match, TRBD1 (5 bases). Sequenced input: peripheral blood or thyroid tissue (not recorded which). CDR3 protein: CSATRGGRNEKLFF. The DNA of the CDR3 is TGCAGTGCTACTAGGGGCGGGAGAAATGAAAAACTGTTTTTT.